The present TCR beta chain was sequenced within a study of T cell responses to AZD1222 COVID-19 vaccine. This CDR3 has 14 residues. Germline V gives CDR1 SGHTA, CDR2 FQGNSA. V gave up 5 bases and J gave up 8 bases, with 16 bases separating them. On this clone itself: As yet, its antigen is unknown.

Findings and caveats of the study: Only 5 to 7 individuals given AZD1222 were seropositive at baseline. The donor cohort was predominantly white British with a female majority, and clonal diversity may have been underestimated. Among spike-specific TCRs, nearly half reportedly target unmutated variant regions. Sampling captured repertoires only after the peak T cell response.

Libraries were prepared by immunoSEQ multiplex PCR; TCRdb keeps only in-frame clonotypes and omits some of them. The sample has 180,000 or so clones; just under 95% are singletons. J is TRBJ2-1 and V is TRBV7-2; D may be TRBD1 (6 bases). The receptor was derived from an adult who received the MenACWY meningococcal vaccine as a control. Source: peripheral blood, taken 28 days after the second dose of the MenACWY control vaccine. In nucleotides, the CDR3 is TGTGCCAGCAGCCTAGGTACAGGGTACTATGAGCAGTTCTTC. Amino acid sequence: CASSLGTGYYEQFF.